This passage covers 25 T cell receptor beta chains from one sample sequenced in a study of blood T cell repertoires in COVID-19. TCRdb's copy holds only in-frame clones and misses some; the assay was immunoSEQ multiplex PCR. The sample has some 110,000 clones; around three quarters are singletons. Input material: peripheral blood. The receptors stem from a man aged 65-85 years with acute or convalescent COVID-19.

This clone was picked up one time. The CDR3 nucleotides are TGTGCCAGCAGCTCTTATCCTCTGAGGATGAAGAAGGACTACGAGCAGTACTTC. Protein product: CASSSYPLRMKKDYEQYF. The chain employs TRBV7-2 and TRBJ2-7; no definite D call. The CDR3 contains 18 residues. The V end lost 4 bases, the J end lost 3 bases, and 25 bases lay between the germline ends. The V gene's germline CDR1 is SGHTA and CDR2 FQGNSA.

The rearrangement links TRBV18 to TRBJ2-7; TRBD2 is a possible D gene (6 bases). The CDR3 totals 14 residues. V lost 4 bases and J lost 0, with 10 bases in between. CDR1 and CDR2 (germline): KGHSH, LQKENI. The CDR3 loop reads CASSQGTFSYEQYF. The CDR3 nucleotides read TGTGCCAGCTCACAAGGGACTTTCTCCTACGAGCAGTACTTC.

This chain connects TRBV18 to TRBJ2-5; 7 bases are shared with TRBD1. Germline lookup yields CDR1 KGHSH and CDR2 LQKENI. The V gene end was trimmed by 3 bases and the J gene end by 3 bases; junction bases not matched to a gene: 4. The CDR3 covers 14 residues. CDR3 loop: CASSPTGTEETQYF. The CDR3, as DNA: TGTGCCAGCTCACCTACCGGGACAGAAGAGACCCAGTACTTC.

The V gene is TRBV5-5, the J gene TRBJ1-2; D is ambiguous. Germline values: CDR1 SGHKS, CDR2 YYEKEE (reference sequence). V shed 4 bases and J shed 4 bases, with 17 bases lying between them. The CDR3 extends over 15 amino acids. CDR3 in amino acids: CASSPREGNLYGYTF. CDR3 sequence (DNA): TGTGCCAGCAGCCCCCGGGAAGGCAATCTCTATGGCTACACCTTC.

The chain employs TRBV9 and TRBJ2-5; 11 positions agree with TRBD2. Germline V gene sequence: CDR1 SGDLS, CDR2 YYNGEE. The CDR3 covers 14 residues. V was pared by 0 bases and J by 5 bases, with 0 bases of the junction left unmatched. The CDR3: CASSVGTSGETQYF. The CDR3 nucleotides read TGTGCCAGCAGCGTAGGGACTAGCGGGGAGACCCAGTACTTC.

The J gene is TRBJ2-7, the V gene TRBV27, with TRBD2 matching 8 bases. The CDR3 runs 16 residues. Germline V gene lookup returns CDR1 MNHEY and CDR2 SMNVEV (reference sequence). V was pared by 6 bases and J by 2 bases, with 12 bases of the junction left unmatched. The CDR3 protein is CASRTVFAGGAYEQYF. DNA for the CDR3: TGTGCCAGCAGGACCGTCTTCGCGGGAGGCGCCTACGAGCAGTACTTC.

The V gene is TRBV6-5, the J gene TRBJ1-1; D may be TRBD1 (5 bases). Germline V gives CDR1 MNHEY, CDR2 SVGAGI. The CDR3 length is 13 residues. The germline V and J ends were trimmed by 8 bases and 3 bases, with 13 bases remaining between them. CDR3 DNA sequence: TGTGCCAGCGGGGAGGGGCCTGACACTGAAGCTTTCTTT. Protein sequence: CASGEGPDTEAFF.

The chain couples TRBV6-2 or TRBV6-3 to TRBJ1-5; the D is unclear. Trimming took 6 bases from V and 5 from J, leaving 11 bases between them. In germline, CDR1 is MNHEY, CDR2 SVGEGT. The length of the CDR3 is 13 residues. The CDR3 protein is CASSSLRDQPQHF. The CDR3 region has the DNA TGTGCCAGCAGCTCCCTCCGTGATCAGCCCCAGCATTTT.

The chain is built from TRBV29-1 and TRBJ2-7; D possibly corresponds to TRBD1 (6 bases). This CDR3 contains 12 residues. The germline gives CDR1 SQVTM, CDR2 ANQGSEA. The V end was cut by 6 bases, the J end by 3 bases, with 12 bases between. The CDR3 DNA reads TGCAGCGTGCCGGGACAACACTACGAGCAGTACTTC. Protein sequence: CSVPGQHYEQYF.

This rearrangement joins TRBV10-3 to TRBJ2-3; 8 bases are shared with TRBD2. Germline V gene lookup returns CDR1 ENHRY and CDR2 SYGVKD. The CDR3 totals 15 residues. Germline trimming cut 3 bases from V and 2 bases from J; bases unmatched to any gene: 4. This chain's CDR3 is CAISERAGDTDTQYF. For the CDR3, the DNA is TGTGCCATCAGTGAACGAGCGGGGGACACAGATACGCAGTATTTT.

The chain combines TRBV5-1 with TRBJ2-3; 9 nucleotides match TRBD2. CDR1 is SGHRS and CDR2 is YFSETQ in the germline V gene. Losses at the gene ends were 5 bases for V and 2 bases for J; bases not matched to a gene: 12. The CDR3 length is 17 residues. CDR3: CASRELAGSRTTDTQYF. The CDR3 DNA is TGCGCCAGCAGGGAACTAGCGGGCTCGAGGACCACAGATACGCAGTATTTT.

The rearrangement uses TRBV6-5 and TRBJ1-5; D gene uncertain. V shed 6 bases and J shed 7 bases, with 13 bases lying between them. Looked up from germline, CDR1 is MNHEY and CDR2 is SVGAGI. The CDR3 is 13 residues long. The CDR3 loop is CASRVREVQPQHF. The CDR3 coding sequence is TGTGCCAGCAGGGTGCGGGAGGTACAGCCCCAGCATTTT.

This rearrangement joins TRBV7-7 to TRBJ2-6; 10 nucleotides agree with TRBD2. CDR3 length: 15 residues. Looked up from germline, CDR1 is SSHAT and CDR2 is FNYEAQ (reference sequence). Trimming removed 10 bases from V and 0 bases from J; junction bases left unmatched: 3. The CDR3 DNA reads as TGTGCCACAGCGGGGGGGAGCTCTGGGGCCAACGTCCTGACTTTC. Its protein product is CATAGGSSGANVLTF.

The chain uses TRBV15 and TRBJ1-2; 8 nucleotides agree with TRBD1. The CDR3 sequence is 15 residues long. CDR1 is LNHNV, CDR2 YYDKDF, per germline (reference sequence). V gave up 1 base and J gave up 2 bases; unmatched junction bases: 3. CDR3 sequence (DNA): TGTGCCACCAGCAGAGTTAGGACAGGGAACTATGGCTACACCTTC. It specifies CATSRVRTGNYGYTF.

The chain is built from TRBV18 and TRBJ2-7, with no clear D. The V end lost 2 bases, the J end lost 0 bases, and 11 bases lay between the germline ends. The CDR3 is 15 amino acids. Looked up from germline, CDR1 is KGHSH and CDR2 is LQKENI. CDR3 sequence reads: CASSPKTASSYEQYF. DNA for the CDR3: TGTGCCAGCTCACCAAAAACCGCGAGCTCCTACGAGCAGTACTTC.

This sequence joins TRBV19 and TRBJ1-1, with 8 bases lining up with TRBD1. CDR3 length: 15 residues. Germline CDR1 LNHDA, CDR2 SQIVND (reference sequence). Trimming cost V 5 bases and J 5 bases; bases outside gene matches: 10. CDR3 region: CASSDPGQGGTEAFF. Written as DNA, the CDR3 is TGTGCCAGTAGTGACCCAGGACAGGGAGGGACTGAAGCTTTCTTT.

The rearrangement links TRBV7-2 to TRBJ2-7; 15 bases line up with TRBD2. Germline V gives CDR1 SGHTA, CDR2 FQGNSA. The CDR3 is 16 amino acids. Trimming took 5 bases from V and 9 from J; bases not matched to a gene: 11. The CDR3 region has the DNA TGTGCCAGCAGCCTGGGACTAGCGGGAGGCCTAGGTGCGCAGTACTTC. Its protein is CASSLGLAGGLGAQYF. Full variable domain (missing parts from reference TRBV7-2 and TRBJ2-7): GAGVSQSPSNKVTEKGKDVELRCDPISGHTALYWYRQSLGQGLEFLIYFQGNSAPDKSGLPSDRFSAERTGGSVSTLTIQRTQQEDSAVYLCASSLGLAGGLGAQYFGPGTRLTVT.

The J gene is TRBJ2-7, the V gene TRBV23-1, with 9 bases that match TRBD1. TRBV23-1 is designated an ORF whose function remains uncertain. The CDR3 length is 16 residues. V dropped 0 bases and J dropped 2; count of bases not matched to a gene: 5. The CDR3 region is CASSQSRRDRAYEQYF. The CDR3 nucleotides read TGCGCCAGCAGTCAATCGCGGCGGGACAGGGCCTACGAGCAGTACTTC.

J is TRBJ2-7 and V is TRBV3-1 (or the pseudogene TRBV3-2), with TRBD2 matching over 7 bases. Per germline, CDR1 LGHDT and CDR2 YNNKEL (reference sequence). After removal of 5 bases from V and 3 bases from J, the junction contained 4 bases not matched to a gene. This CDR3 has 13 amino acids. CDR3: CASSSGGDYEQYF. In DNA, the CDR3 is TGTGCCAGCAGCTCTGGGGGGGACTACGAGCAGTACTTC.

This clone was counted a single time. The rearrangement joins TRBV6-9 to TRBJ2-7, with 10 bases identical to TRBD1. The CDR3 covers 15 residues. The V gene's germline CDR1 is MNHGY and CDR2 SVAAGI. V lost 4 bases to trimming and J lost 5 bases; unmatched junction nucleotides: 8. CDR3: CASSFSGTGDDEQYF. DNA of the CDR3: TGTGCCAGCAGTTTCTCCGGGACAGGGGACGACGAGCAGTACTTC.

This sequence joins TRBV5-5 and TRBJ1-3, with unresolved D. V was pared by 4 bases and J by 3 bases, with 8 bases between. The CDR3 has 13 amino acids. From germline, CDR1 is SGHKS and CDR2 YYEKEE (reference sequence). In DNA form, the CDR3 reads TGTGCCAGCAGCCTATACAGTGGAAACACCATATATTTT. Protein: CASSLYSGNTIYF.

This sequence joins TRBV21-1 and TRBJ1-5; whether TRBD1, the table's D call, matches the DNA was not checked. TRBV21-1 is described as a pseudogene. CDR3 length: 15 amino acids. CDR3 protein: CASSKGWQGNQPQHF. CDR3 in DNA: TGTGCCAGCAGCAAAGGGTGGCAGGGGAATCAGCCCCAGCATTTT.

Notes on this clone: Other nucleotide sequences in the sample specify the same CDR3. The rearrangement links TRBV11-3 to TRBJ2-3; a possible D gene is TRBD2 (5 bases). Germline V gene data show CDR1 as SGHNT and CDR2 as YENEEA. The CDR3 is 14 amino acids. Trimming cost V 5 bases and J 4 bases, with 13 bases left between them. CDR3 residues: CASSLGLAADTQYF. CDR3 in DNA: TGTGCCAGCAGCCTTGGGCTAGCCGCAGATACGCAGTATTTT.

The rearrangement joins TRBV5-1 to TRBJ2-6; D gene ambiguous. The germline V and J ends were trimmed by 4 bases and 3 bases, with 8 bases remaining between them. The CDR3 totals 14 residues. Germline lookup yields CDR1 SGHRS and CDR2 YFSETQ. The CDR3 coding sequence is TGCGCCAGCAGCGGAGCAGTTGGGGCCAACGTCCTGACTTTC. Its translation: CASSGAVGANVLTF.

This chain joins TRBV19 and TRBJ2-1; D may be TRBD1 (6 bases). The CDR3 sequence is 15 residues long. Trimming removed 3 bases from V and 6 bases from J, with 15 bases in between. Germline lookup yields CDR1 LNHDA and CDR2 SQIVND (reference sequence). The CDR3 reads CASSIRQASGNEQFF. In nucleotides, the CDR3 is TGTGCCAGTAGTATTCGACAGGCGTCGGGCAATGAGCAGTTCTTC.